There are many counts of the clone carrying this T cell receptor (beta chain). The antigen remains undetermined. The data were taken from a study of breast tumors, draining lymph nodes, adjacent tissues. V gave up 4 bases and J gave up 5 bases; unmatched junction bases: 17. The V gene's germline CDR1 is MNHEY and CDR2 SMNVEV (reference sequence). This CDR3 region has 19 residues. TCRdb reprocessed the multiplex PCR reads via MiXCR and lists one record per CDR3 protein. The table lists under 80,000 distinct CDR3 sequences, around 43% of them singletons, with approximately 8.7% in the top ten. Overall study findings and caveats: Compared with basal-like, luminal-like tumors shared significantly more repertoire with nontumor tissue.

This receptor was obtained from a female donor with breast cancer. Some clones in this sample may be carry-over from other donors' samples. The source material was breast tumor tissue. The chain couples TRBV27 to TRBJ2-5, with TRBD2 matching over 12 bases. The CDR3 loop is CASSYPRLAGEVSAETQYF. The CDR3 DNA is TGTGCCAGCAGTTACCCGCGACTAGCGGGGGAGGTTAGTGCGGAGACCCAGTACTTC.